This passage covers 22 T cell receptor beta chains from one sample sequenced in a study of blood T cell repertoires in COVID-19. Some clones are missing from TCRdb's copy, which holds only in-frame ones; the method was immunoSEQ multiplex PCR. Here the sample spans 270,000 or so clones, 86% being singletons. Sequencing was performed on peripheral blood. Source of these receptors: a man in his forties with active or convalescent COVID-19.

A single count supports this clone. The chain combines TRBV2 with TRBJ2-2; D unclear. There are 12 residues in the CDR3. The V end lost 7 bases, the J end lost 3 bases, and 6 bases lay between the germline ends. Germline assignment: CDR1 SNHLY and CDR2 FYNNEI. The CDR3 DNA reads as TGTGCCAGCAACACCCACACCGGGGAGCTGTTTTTT. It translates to CASNTHTGELFF.

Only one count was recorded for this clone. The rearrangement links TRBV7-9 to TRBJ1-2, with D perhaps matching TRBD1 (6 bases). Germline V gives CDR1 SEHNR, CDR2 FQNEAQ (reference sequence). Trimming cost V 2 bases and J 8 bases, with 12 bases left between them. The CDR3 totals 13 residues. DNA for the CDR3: TGTGCCAGCAGCTTACCCCAGGGGATCGGCTACACCTTC. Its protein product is CASSLPQGIGYTF. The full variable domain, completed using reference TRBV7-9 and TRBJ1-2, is DTGVSQNPRHKITKRGQNVTFRCDPISEHNRLYWYRQTLGQGPEFLTYFQNEAQLEKSRLLSDRFSAERPKGSFSTLEIQRTEQGDSAMYLCASSLPQGIGYTFGSGTRLTVV.

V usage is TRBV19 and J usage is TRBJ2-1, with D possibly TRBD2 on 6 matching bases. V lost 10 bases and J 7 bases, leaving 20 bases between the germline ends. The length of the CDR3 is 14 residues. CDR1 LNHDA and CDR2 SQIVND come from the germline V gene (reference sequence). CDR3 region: CATREPGSGNEQFF. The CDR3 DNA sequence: TGTGCCACTCGGGAGCCCGGGTCGGGGAATGAGCAGTTCTTC.

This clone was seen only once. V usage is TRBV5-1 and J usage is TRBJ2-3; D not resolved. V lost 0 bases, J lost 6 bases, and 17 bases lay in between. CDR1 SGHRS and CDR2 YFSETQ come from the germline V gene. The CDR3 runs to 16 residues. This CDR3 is CASSLGASPEKDTQYF. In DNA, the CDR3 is TGCGCCAGCAGCTTGGGAGCGTCCCCCGAGAAGGATACGCAGTATTTT.

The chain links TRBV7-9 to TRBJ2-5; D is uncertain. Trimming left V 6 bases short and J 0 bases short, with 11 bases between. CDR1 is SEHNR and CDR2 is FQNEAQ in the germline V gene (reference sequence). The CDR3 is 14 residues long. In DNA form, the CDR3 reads TGTGCCAGCAGTCGAGACACAAACCAAGAGACCCAGTACTTC. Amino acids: CASSRDTNQETQYF.

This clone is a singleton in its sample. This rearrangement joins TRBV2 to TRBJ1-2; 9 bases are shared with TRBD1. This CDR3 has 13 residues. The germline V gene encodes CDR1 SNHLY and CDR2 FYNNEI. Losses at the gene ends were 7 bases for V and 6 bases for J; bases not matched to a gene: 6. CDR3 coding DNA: TGTGCCAGCATCTTCGGACAGGGGAATGGCTACACCTTC. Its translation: CASIFGQGNGYTF.

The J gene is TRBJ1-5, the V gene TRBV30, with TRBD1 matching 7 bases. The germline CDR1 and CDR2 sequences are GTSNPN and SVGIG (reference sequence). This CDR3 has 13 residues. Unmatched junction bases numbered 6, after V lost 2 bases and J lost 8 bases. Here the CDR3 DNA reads TGTGCCTGGAGTCCACAGGGGCGCGAGCCCCAGCATTTT. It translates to CAWSPQGREPQHF.

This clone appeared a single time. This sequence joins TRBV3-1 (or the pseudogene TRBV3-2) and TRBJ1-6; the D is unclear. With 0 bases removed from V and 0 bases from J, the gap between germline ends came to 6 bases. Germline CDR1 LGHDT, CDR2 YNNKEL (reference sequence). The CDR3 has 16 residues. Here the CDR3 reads CASSQESSSYNSPLHF. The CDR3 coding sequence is TGTGCCAGCAGCCAAGAGTCGAGCTCCTATAATTCACCCCTCCACTTT.

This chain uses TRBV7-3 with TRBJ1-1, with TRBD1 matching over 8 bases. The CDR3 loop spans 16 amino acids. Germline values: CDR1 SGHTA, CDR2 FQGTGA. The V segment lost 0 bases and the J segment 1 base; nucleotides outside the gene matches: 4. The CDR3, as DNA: TGTGCCAGCAGCTTAACGGTGACAGGGGCGAACACTGAAGCTTTCTTT. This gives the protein CASSLTVTGANTEAFF.

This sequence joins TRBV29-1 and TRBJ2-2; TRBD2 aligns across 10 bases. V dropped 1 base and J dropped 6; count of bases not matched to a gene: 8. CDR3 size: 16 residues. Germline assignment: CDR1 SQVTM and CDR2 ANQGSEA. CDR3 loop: CSVEATEAGGAGELFF. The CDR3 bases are TGCAGCGTTGAAGCCACCGAAGCGGGAGGGGCCGGGGAGCTGTTTTTT.

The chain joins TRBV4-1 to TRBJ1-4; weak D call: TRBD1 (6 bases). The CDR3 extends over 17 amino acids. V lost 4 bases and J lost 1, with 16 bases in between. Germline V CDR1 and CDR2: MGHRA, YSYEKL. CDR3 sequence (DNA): TGCGCCAGCAGCCCTGACGGGGGGCTGGGAACTAATGAAAAACTGTTTTTT. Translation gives CASSPDGGLGTNEKLFF.

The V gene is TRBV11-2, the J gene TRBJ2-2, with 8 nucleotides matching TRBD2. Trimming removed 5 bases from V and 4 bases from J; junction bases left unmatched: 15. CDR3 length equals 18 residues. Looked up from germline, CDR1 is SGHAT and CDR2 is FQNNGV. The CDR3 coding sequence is TGTGCCAGCAGCAACCCTTTATCGGGGGGGCGAGGCACCGGGGAGCTGTTTTTT. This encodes CASSNPLSGGRGTGELFF.

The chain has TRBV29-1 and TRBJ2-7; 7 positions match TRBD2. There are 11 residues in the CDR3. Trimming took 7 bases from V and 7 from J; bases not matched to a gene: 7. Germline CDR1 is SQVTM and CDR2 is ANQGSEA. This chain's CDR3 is CSGSRGDEQYF. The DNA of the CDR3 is TGCAGCGGATCCCGGGGGGATGAGCAGTACTTC.

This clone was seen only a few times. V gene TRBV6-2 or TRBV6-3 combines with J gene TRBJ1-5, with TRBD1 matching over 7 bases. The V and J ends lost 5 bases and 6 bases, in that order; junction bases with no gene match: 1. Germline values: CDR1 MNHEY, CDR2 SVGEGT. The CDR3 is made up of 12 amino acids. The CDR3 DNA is TGTGCCAGCAGTGCAGGGGGTCAGCCCCAGCATTTT. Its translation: CASSAGGQPQHF.

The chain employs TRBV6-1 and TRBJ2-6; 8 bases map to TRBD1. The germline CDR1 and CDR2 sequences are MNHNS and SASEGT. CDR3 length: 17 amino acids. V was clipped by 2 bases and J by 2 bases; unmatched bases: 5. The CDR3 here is CASSERVTGAGANVLTF. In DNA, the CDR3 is TGTGCCAGCAGTGAAAGGGTGACAGGGGCTGGGGCCAACGTCCTGACTTTC.

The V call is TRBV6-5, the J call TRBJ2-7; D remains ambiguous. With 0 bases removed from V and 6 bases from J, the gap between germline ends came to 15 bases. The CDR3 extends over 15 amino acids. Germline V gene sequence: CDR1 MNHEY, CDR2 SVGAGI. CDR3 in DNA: TGTGCCAGCAGTTACTCGATGCCGCCCTTCGGCGAGCAGTACTTC. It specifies CASSYSMPPFGEQYF.

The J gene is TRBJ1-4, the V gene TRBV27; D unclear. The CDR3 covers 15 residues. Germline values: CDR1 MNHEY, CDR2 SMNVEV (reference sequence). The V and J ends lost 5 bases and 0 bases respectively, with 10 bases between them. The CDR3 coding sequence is TGTGCCAGCAGTCCCACCGGGGCAACTAATGAAAAACTGTTTTTT. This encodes CASSPTGATNEKLFF.

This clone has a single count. The CDR3 DNA is TGTGCCAGCAGCTTAGGGCAGAGGGGGACCGGGGAGCTGTTTTTT. Translating gives CASSLGQRGTGELFF. The rearrangement uses TRBV11-2 and TRBJ2-2, with a weak D call TRBD1 (6 bases). Trimming removed 1 base from V and 5 bases from J, with 11 bases in between. Germline V gene data show CDR1 as SGHAT and CDR2 as FQNNGV. The CDR3 covers 15 residues.

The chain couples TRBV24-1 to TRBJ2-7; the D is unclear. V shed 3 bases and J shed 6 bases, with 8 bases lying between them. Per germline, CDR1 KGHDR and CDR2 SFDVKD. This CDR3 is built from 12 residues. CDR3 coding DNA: TGTGCCACCAGTGATATCTGGGCCGAGCAGTACTTC. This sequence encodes CATSDIWAEQYF.

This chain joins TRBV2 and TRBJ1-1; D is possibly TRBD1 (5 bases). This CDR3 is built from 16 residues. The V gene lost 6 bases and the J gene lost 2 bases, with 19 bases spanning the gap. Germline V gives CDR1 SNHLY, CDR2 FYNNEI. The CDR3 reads CASRRTAGFGNTEAFF. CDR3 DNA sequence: TGTGCCAGCAGAAGGACGGCAGGGTTTGGTAACACTGAAGCTTTCTTT.

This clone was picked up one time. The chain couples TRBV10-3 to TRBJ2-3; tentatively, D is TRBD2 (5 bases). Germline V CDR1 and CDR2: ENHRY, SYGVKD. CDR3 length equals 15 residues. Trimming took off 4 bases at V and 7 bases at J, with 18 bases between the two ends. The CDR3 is CAISVEARAIYTQYF. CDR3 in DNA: TGTGCCATCAGTGTGGAGGCTAGAGCGATATATACGCAGTATTTT.

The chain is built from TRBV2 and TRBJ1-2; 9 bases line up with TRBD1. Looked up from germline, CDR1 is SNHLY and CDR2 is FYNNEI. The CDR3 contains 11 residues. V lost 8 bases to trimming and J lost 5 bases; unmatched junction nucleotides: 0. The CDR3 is CASGQGYGYTF. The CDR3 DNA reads TGTGCCAGCGGACAGGGGTATGGCTACACCTTC.